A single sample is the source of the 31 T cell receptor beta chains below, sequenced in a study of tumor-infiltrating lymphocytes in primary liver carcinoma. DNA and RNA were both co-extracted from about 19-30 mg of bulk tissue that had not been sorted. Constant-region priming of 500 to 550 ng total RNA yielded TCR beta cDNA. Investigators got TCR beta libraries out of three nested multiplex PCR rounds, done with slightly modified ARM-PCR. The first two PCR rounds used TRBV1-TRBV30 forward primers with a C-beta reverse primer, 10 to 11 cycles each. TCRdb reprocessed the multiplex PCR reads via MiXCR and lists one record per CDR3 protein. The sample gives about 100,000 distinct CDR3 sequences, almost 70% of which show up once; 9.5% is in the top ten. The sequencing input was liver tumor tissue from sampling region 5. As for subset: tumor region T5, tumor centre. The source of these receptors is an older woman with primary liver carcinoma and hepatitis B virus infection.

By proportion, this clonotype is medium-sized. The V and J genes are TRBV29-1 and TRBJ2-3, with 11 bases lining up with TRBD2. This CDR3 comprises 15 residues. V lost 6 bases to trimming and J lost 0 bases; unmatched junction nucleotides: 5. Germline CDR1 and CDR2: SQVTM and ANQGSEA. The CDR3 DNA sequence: TGCAGCGTGGGACTAGCGGAGTCTAGCACAGATACGCAGTATTTT. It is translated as CSVGLAESSTDTQYF.

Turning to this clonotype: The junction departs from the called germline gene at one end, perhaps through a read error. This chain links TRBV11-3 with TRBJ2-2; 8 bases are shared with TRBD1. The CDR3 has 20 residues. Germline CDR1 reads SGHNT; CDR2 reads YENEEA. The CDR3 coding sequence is TGTGCCAGCAGTTTAGATTCCATCGAGACAGGGGCCTCGAACACCGGGGAGCTGTTTTTT. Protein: CASSLDSIETGASNTGELFF. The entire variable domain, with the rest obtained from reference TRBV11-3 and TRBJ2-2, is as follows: EAGVVQSPRYKIIEKKQPVAFWCNPISGHNTLYWYLQNLGQGPELLIRYENEEAVDDSQLPKDRFSAERLKGVDSTLKIQPAELGDSAVYLCASSLDSIETGASNTGELFFGEGSRLTVL.

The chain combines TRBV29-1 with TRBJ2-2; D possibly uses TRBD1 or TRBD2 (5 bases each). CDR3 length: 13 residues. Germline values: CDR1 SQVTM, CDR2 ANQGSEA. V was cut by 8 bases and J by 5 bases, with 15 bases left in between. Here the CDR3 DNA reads TGCAGCACTCGGACATGGGAGACCGGGGAGCTGTTTTTT. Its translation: CSTRTWETGELFF.

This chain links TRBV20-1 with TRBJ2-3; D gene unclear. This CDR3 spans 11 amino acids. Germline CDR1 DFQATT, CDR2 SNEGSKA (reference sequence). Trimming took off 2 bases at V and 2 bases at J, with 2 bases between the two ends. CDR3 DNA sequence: TGCAGTGCTAGACTCACAGATACGCAGTATTTT. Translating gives CSARLTDTQYF.

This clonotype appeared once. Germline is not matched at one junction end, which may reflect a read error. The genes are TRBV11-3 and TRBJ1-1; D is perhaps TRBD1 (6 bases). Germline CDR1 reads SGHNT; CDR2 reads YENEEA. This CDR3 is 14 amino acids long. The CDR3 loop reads CAGRQDGLNTEAFF. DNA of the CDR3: TGTGCCGGCAGACAGGATGGCTTGAACACTGAAGCTTTCTTT.

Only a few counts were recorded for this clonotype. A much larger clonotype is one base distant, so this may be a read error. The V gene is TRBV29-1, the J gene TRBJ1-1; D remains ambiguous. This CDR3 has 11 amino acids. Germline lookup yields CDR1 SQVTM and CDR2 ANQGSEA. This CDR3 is CSVKVNTGAFF. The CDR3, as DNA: TGCAGCGTTAAGGTGAACACTGGAGCTTTCTTT.

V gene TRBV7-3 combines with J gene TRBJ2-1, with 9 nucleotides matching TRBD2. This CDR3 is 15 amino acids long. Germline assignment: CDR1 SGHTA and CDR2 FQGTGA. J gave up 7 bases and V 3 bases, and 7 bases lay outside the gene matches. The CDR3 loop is CASSFGGRALNEQFF. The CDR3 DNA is TGTGCCAGCAGCTTTGGCGGGAGGGCCTTAAATGAGCAGTTCTTC.

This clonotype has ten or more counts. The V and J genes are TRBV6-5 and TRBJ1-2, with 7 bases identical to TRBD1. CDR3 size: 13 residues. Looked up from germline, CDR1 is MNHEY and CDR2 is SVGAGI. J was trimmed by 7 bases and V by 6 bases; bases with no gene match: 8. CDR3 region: CASSLDREGGYTF. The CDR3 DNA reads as TGTGCCAGCAGCCTAGACAGGGAAGGTGGCTACACCTTC.

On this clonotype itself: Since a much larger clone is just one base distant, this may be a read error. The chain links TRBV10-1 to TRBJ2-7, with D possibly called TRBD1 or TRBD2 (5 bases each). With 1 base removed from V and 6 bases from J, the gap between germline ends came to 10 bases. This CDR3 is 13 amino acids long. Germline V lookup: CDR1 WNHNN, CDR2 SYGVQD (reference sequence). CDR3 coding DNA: TGCGCCAGCAGTGAGTACCCCGGGGCCGAGCAGTACTTC. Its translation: CASSEYPGAEQYF.

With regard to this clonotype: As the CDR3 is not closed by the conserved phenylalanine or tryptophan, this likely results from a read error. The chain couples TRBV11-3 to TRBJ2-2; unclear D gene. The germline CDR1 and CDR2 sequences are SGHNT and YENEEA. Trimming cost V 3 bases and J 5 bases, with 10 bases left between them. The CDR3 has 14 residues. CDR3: CASSLGRVTGELFL. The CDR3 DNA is TGTGCCAGCAGCTTGGGCCGAGTGACCGGGGAGCTGTTTTTA.

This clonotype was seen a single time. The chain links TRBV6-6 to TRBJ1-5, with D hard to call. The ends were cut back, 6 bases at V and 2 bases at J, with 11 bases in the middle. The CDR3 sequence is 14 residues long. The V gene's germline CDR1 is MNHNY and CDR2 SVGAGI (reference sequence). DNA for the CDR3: TGTGCCAGCAGCCACAGAGAGGGCAATCAGCCCCAGCATTTT. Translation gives CASSHREGNQPQHF.

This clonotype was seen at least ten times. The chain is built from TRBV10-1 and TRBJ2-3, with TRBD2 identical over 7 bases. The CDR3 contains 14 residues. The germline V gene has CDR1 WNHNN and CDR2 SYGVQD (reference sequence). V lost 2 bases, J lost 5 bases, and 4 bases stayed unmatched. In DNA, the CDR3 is TGCGCCAGCAGTGAGGCGGGAGCAGGAGATACGCAGTATTTT. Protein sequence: CASSEAGAGDTQYF.

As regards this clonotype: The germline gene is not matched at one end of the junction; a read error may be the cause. The CDR3 coding sequence is TGTGCCAACAGCGGAGACAGTGTCATCTATGGTTACACCTTC. Translated: CANSGDSVIYGYTF. The V call is TRBV11-3, the J call TRBJ1-2, with D perhaps TRBD1 (5 bases). CDR3 size: 14 residues. CDR1 and CDR2 from the germline V gene are SGHNT and YENEEA. The full variable domain, its missing parts supplied by reference TRBV11-3 and TRBJ1-2, is EAGVVQSPRYKIIEKKQPVAFWCNPISGHNTLYWYLQNLGQGPELLIRYENEEAVDDSQLPKDRFSAERLKGVDSTLKIQPAELGDSAVYLCANSGDSVIYGYTFGSGTRLTVV.

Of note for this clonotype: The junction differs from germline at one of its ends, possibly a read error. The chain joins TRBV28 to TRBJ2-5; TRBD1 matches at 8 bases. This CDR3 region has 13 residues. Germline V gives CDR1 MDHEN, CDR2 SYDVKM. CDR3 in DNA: TGTGCCAGCACTCGGACAGGGCTGGAGACCAAGTACTTC. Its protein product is CASTRTGLETKYF.

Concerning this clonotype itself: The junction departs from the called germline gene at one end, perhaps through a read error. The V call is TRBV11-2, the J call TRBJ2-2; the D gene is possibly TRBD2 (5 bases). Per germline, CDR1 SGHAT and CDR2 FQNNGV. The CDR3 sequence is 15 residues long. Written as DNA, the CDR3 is TGTGTCAGCAGCCTTACTAGATCGAACACCGGGGAGCTGTTTTTT. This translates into CVSSLTRSNTGELFF.

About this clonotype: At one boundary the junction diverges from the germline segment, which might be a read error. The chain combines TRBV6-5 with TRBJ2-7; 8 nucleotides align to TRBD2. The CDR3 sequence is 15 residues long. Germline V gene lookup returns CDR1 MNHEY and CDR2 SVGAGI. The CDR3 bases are TGTGCCGGCAGACCGACCAGCGGGAGCTCCTACGAGCAATACTTC. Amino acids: CAGRPTSGSSYEQYF.

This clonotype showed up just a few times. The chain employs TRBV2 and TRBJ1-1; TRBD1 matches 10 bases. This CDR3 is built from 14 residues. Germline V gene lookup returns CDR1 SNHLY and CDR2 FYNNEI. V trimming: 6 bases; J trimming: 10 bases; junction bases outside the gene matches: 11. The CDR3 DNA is TGTGCCAGCAGCGCGGGACAGGGGTTACGAGGAGCTTTCTTT. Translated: CASSAGQGLRGAFF.

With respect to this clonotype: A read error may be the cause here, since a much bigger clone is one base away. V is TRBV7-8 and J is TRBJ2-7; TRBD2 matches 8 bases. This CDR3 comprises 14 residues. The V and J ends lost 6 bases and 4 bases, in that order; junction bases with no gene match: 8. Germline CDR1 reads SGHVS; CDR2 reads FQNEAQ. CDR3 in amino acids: CASSSGTRMYEQYF. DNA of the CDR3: TGTGCCAGCAGTTCCGGGACTAGGATGTACGAGCAGTACTTC. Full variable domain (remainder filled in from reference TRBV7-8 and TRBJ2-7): GAGVSQSPRYKVAKRGQDVALRCDPISGHVSLFWYQQALGQGPEFLTYFQNEAQLDKSGLPSDRFFAERPEGSVSTLKIQRTQQEDSAVYLCASSSGTRMYEQYFGPGTRLTVT.

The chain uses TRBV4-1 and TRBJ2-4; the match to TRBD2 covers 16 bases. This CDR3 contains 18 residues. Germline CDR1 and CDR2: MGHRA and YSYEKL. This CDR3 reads CVCSLGLAGGSAKNIQYF. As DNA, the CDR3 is TGCGTCTGCAGCCTGGGACTAGCGGGAGGGTCGGCCAAAAACATTCAGTACTTC.

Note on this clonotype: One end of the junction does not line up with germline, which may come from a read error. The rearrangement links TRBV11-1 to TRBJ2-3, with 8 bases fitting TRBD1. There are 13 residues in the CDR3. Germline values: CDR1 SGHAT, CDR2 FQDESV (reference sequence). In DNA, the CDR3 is TGTGTCAGCAACTTAGACAGGGGTGATACGCAGTATTTT. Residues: CVSNLDRGDTQYF. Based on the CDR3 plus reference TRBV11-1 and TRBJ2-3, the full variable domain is EAEVAQSPRYKITEKSQAVAFWCDPISGHATLYWYRQILGQGPELLVQFQDESVVDDSQLPKDRFSAERLKGVDSTLKIQPAELGDSAMYLCVSNLDRGDTQYFGPGTRLTVL.

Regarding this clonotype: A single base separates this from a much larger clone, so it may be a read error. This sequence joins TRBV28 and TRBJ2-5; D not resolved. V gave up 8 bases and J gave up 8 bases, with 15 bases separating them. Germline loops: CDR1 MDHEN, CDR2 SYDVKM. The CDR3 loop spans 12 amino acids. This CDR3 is CASASWMGTQYF. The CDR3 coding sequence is TGTGCCAGCGCCTCCTGGATGGGTACCCAGTACTTC.

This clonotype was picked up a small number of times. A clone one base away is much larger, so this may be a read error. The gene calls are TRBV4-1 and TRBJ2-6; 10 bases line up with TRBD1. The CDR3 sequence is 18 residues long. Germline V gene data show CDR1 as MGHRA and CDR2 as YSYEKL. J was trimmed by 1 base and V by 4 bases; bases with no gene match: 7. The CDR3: CASSRTRQGASGANVLTF. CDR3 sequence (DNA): TGCGCCAGCAGCCGGACTAGACAGGGGGCATCTGGGGCCAACGTCCTGACTTTC.

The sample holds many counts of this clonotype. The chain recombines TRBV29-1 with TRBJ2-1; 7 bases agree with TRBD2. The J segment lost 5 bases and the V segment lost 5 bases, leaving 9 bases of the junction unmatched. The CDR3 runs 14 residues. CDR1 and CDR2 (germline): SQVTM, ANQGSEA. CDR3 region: CSVFFGGRDNEQFF. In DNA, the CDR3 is TGCAGCGTTTTTTTTGGGGGGAGGGACAATGAGCAGTTCTTC.

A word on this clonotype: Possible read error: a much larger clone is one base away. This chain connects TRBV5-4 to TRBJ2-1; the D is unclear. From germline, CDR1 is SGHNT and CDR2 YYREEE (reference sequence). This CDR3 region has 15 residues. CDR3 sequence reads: CASSPVRSSHNEQFF. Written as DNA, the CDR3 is TGTGCCAGCAGCCCCGTCCGGAGCTCCCACAATGAGCAGTTCTTC.

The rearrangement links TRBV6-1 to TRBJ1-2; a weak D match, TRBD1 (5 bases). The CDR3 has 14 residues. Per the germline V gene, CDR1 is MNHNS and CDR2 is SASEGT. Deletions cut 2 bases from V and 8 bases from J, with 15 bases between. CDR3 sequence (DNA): TGTGCCAGCAGTGAAATCTGGAAAGGGGAAGGCTACACCTTC. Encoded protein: CASSEIWKGEGYTF.

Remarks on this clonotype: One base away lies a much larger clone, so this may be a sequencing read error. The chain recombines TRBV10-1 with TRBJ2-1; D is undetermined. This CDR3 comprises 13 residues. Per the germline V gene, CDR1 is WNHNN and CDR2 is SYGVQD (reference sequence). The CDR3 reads CTSSDRSYNEQFF. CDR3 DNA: TGCACCAGCAGTGATCGGTCCTACAATGAGCAGTTCTTC.

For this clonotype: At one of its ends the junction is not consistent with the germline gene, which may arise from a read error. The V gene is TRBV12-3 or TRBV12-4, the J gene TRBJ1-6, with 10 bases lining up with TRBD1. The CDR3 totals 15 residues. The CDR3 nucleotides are TGTGCCAGCAGTGAGGGACAGGGGCTTCATTCACCCCCCCACTTT. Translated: CASSEGQGLHSPPHF.

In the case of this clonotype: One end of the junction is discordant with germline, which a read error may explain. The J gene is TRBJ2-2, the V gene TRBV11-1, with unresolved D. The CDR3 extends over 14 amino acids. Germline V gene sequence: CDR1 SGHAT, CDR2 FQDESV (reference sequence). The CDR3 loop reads CASRPSLGTGELFF. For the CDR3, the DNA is TGCGCCAGCAGACCGAGCCTTGGTACCGGGGAGCTGTTTTTT.

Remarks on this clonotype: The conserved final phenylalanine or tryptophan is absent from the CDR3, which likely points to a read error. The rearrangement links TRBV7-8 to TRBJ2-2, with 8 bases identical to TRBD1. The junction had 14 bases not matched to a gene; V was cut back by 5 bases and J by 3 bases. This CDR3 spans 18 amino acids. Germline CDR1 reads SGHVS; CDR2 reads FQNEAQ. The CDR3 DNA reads TGTGCCAGCAGCACCCGGACAGGGCTGGGGTCGGACACCGGGGAGCTGTTTTTG. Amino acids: CASSTRTGLGSDTGELFL.

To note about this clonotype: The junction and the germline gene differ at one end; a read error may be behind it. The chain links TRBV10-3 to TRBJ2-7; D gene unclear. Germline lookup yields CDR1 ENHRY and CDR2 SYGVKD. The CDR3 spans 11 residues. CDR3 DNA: TGCGCCATCGGTGAGATCTACGAGCAGTACTTC. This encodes CAIGEIYEQYF.

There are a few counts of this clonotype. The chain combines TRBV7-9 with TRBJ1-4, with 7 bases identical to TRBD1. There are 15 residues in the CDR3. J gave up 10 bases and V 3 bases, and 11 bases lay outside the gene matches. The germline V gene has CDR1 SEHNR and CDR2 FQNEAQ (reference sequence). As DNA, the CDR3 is TGTGCCAGCAGCTTTGAGGCGGGGGCAGGGGGAAAACTGTTTTTT. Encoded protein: CASSFEAGAGGKLFF.